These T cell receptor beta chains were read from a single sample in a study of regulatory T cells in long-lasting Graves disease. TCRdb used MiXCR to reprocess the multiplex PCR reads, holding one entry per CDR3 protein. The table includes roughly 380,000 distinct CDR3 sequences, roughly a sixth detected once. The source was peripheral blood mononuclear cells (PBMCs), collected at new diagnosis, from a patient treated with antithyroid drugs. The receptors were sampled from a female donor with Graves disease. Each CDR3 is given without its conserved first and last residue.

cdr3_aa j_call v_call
ASSRKADSFVSLGYT TRBJ1-2 TRBV4-3
SASVLGAPDTQY TRBJ2-3 TRBV20-1
ASSVAPAQGQFSYEQY TRBJ2-7 TRBV9
ASFHGFYT TRBJ1-2 TRBV19
ASSESEPTGMNQPQH TRBJ1-5 TRBV10-2
SAGASRSYNEQF TRBJ2-1 TRBV20-1
ASSSSGALSYEQY TRBJ2-7 TRBV7-2
ASSQGSQPGQQPQH TRBJ1-5 TRBV3-1
ATSRDRQPQH TRBJ1-5 TRBV15
ASSSKRGDRGLWSYEQY TRBJ2-7 TRBV11-2
ASSSLRLANNEQF TRBJ2-1 TRBV28
ASLAGTGSGNTIY TRBJ1-3 TRBV19
ASSSGQRLAATYELY TRBJ2-7 TRBV6-2/TRBV6-3
SARHTHSYEQY TRBJ2-7 TRBV20-1
ASSPPWGIGYGYT TRBJ1-2 TRBV18